A selection of T cell receptor beta chains follows, all from one sample in a study of T cell responses to AZD1222 COVID-19 vaccine. The repertoire was sequenced with immunoSEQ multiplex PCR; TCRdb's copy has only in-frame clones and lacks some. The sample lists about 140,000 clones, under 95% occurring once. The material sequenced was peripheral blood, taken on day 0 of AZD1222 vaccination. These receptors came from an adult in good health. CDR3s include the opening cysteine and the closing phenylalanine or tryptophan. The D gene is left open where the match is weak. Rows give clone size only sometimes, using once, few, many, or a class for an expanded clone.

TRBD2 TRBJ2-3 TRBV10-3 large CAISESSGTSGTGRYF
NA TRBJ1-1 TRBV7-9 NA CASTRGATEAFF
TRBD2 TRBJ2-2 TRBV11-2 NA CASSDRGGRDTGELFF
TRBD1 TRBJ1-6 TRBV4-1 NA CANSRQGRSYNSPLHF
NA TRBJ2-1 TRBV6-2/TRBV6-3 once CASSYSTNHNEQFF
NA TRBJ1-5 TRBV18 NA CASSPGGGGFTPQHF
NA TRBJ2-1 TRBV3-1/TRBV3-2 NA CASSQDRESYNEQFF
NA TRBJ1-6 TRBV30 NA CAWISGAVYSYNSPLHF
NA TRBJ1-5 TRBV12-3/TRBV12-4 once CASSSEGGQPQHF
TRBD2 TRBJ2-1 TRBV6-6 NA CASSYGSGGYNEQFF
NA TRBJ1-5 TRBV28 NA CASSPLVGVRSQPQHF
TRBD2 TRBJ2-2 TRBV19 NA CASIPLPGLAGAVNTGELFF
NA TRBJ1-6 TRBV21-1 NA CASRGAGNSPLHF
NA TRBJ1-2 TRBV19 NA CASSIYNLDGYTF
NA TRBJ1-2 TRBV12-3/TRBV12-4 NA CASSRTYGYTF
TRBD1 TRBJ1-1 TRBV7-3 once CASSPRQGSNTEAFF
NA TRBJ1-5 TRBV5-8 NA CASSLFHPQHF
TRBD2 TRBJ2-5 TRBV7-3 NA CASSFGTSGILQETQYF
NA TRBJ1-6 TRBV12-5 NA CASGLDFSPLHF
NA TRBJ2-2 TRBV5-1 NA CASSSGPSGDTGELFF
NA TRBJ2-2 TRBV19 NA CASSMTGGTGELFF
TRBD1 TRBJ1-1 TRBV6-5 NA CASRATGRDTEAFF
TRBD1 TRBJ2-7 TRBV6-6 NA CASRQQGIIHEQYF
NA TRBJ1-4 TRBV4-1 NA CASRGGAKTTNEKLFF
NA TRBJ2-7 TRBV21-1 few CASSKASSSYEQYF
NA TRBJ2-1 TRBV7-2 once CASTEGYNEQFF
NA TRBJ1-2 TRBV11-2 NA CASSLRTYGYTF
TRBD2 TRBJ2-3 TRBV20-1 NA CSASSGRGNTQYF
NA TRBJ2-2 TRBV6-6 NA CASSYQQPNTGELFF
NA TRBJ1-5 TRBV5-4 NA CASSWGTGNQPQHF
TRBD2 TRBJ2-7 TRBV3-1/TRBV3-2 NA CASSSHPGGGVGEQYF
NA TRBJ1-1 TRBV6-4 NA CASSDTIGGMNTEAFF
NA TRBJ2-5 TRBV19 NA CASRPGNGETQYF
TRBD1 TRBJ1-5 TRBV2 NA CASSLDRGIQPQHF
TRBD2 TRBJ2-2 TRBV2 NA CASLAGVGTGELFF
TRBD1 TRBJ1-6 TRBV18 once CASSPSGQGAGGNNSPLHF
NA TRBJ1-1 TRBV27 NA CASRIGQRAVEAFF
NA TRBJ2-1 TRBV5-4 NA CASSQDNEQFF
NA TRBJ1-1 TRBV18 NA CASSPRQNTEAFF
NA TRBJ2-5 TRBV18 NA CASSPRGVEGRETQYF
NA TRBJ2-1 TRBV4-1 NA CASSQPLQRGEQFF
TRBD2 TRBJ2-4 TRBV5-6 NA CASSLGMGLAANIQYF
TRBD2 TRBJ2-3 TRBV27 NA CASSLLAGLAGEIPDTQYF